The 19 T cell receptor beta chains reported below all come from one sample, sequenced in a study of cytomegalovirus exposure and HLA in healthy donors. In the PCR, 60 Vbeta and 13 Jbeta primers were used. Sequenced by immunoSEQ multiplex PCR; TCRdb stores in-frame clones only, minus some. The table records some 160,000 clones, 70% to 85% of them present only once. Material: PBMCs. The receptors shown here come from a male donor in good health and CMV-seronegative.

The rearrangement joins TRBV18 to TRBJ2-6; D remains ambiguous. The CDR3 extends over 15 amino acids. V was cut by 1 base and J by 2 bases, with 6 bases left in between. Germline CDR1 reads KGHSH; CDR2 reads LQKENI. The CDR3 here is CASSPLQTGANVLTF. The CDR3 nucleotides read TGTGCCAGCTCACCACTACAGACTGGGGCCAACGTCCTGACTTTC. Combining the CDR3 with reference TRBV18 and TRBJ2-6 gives the whole variable domain NAGVMQNPRHLVRRRGQEARLRCSPMKGHSHVYWYRQLPEEGLKFMVYLQKENIIDESGMPKERFSAEFPKEGPSILRIQQVVRGDSAAYFCASSPLQTGANVLTFGAGSRLTVL.

This clone was seen just once. The V gene is TRBV9, the J gene TRBJ2-7; 8 bases are shared with TRBD2. Per germline, CDR1 SGDLS and CDR2 YYNGEE. The CDR3 loop spans 14 amino acids. With V trimmed by 4 bases and J by 0 bases, 3 bases remained unmatched. In nucleotides, the CDR3 is TGTGCCAGCAGCCCCAGCGGGAGCTCCTACGAGCAGTACTTC. It is translated as CASSPSGSSYEQYF.

The chain has TRBV15 and TRBJ2-1; 7 bases fit TRBD1. Germline V gives CDR1 LNHNV, CDR2 YYDKDF (reference sequence). V lost 3 bases and J lost 6; bases outside the gene matches: 5. The CDR3 is made up of 14 amino acids. In nucleotides, the CDR3 is TGTGCCACCAGCAGTAGACAGGGACGCAATGAGCAGTTCTTC. Translating gives CATSSRQGRNEQFF.

As for this clone: Additional DNA sequences in this sample encode the identical CDR3. The chain carries TRBV6-5 and TRBJ2-7; TRBD1 aligns across 10 bases. Germline trimming cut 5 bases from V and 4 bases from J; bases unmatched to any gene: 5. Per the germline V gene, CDR1 is MNHEY and CDR2 is SVGAGI. CDR3 size: 14 residues. In DNA, the CDR3 is TGTGCCAGCAGTCGGGACAGGGGTACGTACGAGCAGTACTTC. Its protein is CASSRDRGTYEQYF.

The V gene is TRBV5-4, the J gene TRBJ2-7; perhaps TRBD2 as D (6 bases). This CDR3 contains 13 residues. Germline CDR1 is SGHNT and CDR2 is YYREEE (reference sequence). V was shortened by 0 bases and J by 5 bases, with 9 bases between the two germline ends. CDR3 residues: CASSLGRANEQYF. CDR3 bases: TGTGCCAGCAGCTTGGGGAGGGCCAACGAGCAGTACTTC.

This sequence joins TRBV5-4 and TRBJ1-2; 8 bases are a match to TRBD1. Germline CDR1 reads SGHNT; CDR2 reads YYREEE (reference sequence). V lost 0 bases and J lost 2; bases outside the gene matches: 3. CDR3 length: 15 amino acids. The CDR3 coding sequence is TGTGCCAGCAGCTTGGTGGGACAGGACAACTATGGCTACACCTTC. Its translation: CASSLVGQDNYGYTF.

The chain recombines TRBV2 with TRBJ2-6, with 8 nucleotides matching TRBD1. From germline, CDR1 is SNHLY and CDR2 FYNNEI. The V segment lost 2 bases and the J segment 4 bases; nucleotides outside the gene matches: 7. This CDR3 has 17 residues. The CDR3 is CASSETGGLAGANVLTF. For the CDR3, the DNA is TGTGCCAGCAGTGAAACAGGGGGTCTCGCCGGGGCCAACGTCCTGACTTTC.

The gene calls are TRBV2 and TRBJ2-7, with 12 bases that match TRBD1. The CDR3 spans 14 residues. Germline V gene data show CDR1 as SNHLY and CDR2 as FYNNEI. J lost 7 bases, V lost 6 bases, and 7 bases had no gene match. The chain's CDR3 is CASRPGQGAREQYF. In DNA form, the CDR3 reads TGTGCCAGCAGACCGGGACAGGGGGCGCGGGAGCAGTACTTC. The full variable domain, with the rest looked up from reference TRBV2 and TRBJ2-7, is EPEVTQTPSHQVTQMGQEVILRCVPISNHLYFYWYRQILGQKVEFLVSFYNNEISEKSEIFDDQFSVERPDGSNFTLKIRSTKLEDSAMYFCASRPGQGAREQYFGPGTRLTVT.

This clone was detected only a few times. The chain couples TRBV7-3 to TRBJ2-2, with D possibly TRBD2 on 6 matching bases. CDR3 length: 16 amino acids. V lost 5 bases, J lost 6 bases, and 19 bases lay in between. CDR1 SGHTA and CDR2 FQGTGA come from the germline V gene. Here the CDR3 DNA reads TGTGCCAGCAGCCCCGAGCCCGGGGGTGTGTCCGGGGAGCTGTTTTTT. Translating it yields CASSPEPGGVSGELFF.

This chain links TRBV28 with TRBJ2-3; 14 positions agree with TRBD2. Germline CDR1 and CDR2: MDHEN and SYDVKM. The CDR3 totals 17 residues. J lost 1 base, V lost 4 bases, and 4 bases had no gene match. CDR3: CASSSGLAGVGTDTQYF. CDR3 nucleotide sequence: TGTGCCAGCAGTTCGGGACTAGCGGGAGTGGGCACAGATACGCAGTATTTT. The variable domain in full, with the rest retrieved from reference TRBV28 and TRBJ2-3, is DVKVTQSSRYLVKRTGEKVFLECVQDMDHENMFWYRQDPGLGLRLIYFSYDVKMKEKGDIPEGYSVSREKKERFSLILESASTNQTSMYLCASSSGLAGVGTDTQYFGPGTRLTVL.

The gene calls are TRBV11-2 and TRBJ2-3, with D unclear. Trimming took 1 base from V and 0 from J, leaving 11 bases between them. Germline lookup yields CDR1 SGHAT and CDR2 FQNNGV. The CDR3 length is 16 residues. CDR3 protein: CASSLVSSTSTDTQYF. For the CDR3, the DNA is TGTGCCAGCAGCTTAGTGTCCTCAACTAGCACAGATACGCAGTATTTT.

The V and J genes are TRBV7-9 and TRBJ2-3, with 11 bases fitting TRBD2. J was trimmed by 2 bases and V by 7 bases; bases with no gene match: 8. Looked up from germline, CDR1 is SEHNR and CDR2 is FQNEAQ (reference sequence). CDR3 length: 16 residues. CDR3 in amino acids: CASTPGLAEYTDTQYF. DNA of the CDR3: TGTGCCAGCACCCCGGGACTAGCGGAGTACACAGATACGCAGTATTTT. Together with reference TRBV7-9 and TRBJ2-3, the CDR3 gives the full variable domain: DTGVSQNPRHKITKRGQNVTFRCDPISEHNRLYWYRQTLGQGPEFLTYFQNEAQLEKSRLLSDRFSAERPKGSFSTLEIQRTEQGDSAMYLCASTPGLAEYTDTQYFGPGTRLTVL.

This clone was seen once. The chain has TRBV11-2 and TRBJ1-1; possibly TRBD1 for D (5 bases). V was trimmed by 5 bases and J by 7 bases, leaving 11 bases between them. This CDR3 is 12 amino acids long. Germline assignment: CDR1 SGHAT and CDR2 FQNNGV. The CDR3 reads CASSLWGDEAFF. CDR3 in DNA: TGTGCCAGCAGCCTCTGGGGGGATGAAGCTTTCTTT.

The table lists this clone with a few counts. V and J are TRBV29-1 and TRBJ1-1, with TRBD1 as a possible D gene (5 bases). V dropped 2 bases and J dropped 1 base, with 14 bases sitting between them. The germline gives CDR1 SQVTM, CDR2 ANQGSEA. CDR3 length: 15 amino acids. CDR3 coding DNA: TGCAGCGTTGAAAGGGGCCAGTCTAGGAACACTGAAGCTTTCTTT. Amino acid sequence: CSVERGQSRNTEAFF.

The chain combines TRBV21-1 with TRBJ1-1; TRBD1 is taken as the D call from the table, unchecked against the DNA. TRBV21-1 is noted as a pseudogene. The CDR3 runs to 14 residues. In nucleotides, the CDR3 is TGTGCCAGCACCCCAGGGACAGGGGGCACTGAAGCTTTCTTT. Protein: CASTPGTGGTEAFF.

This clone has only a few counts. The chain joins TRBV10-3 to TRBJ2-7, with D possibly TRBD1 on 6 matching bases. From germline, CDR1 is ENHRY and CDR2 SYGVKD. The V end was cut by 0 bases, the J end by 4 bases, with 13 bases between. This CDR3 is built from 15 residues. The CDR3 loop reads CAISESTGKAYEQYF. As DNA, the CDR3 is TGTGCCATCAGTGAGTCAACAGGGAAAGCGTACGAGCAGTACTTC.

This clone was counted only a few times. The V call is TRBV5-4, the J call TRBJ2-2; TRBD2 agrees at 7 bases. The CDR3 length is 16 residues. The V gene end was trimmed by 4 bases and the J gene end by 1 base; junction bases not matched to a gene: 7. From germline, CDR1 is SGHNT and CDR2 YYREEE (reference sequence). In DNA, the CDR3 is TGTGCCAGCAGCCCGGACCAGCGGGGGAACACCGGGGAGCTGTTTTTT. As protein: CASSPDQRGNTGELFF.

This rearrangement joins TRBV7-3 to TRBJ2-5; 8 bases align to TRBD2. The CDR3 is made up of 15 amino acids. The V and J ends lost 7 bases and 5 bases, in that order; junction bases with no gene match: 12. Germline V gene data show CDR1 as SGHTA and CDR2 as FQGTGA. CDR3 amino acids: CASTRESGSGETQYF. The CDR3 DNA sequence: TGTGCCAGCACCAGGGAAAGCGGGAGTGGGGAGACCCAGTACTTC.

J is TRBJ2-1 and V is TRBV5-1; possible D gene TRBD2, 6 bases. This CDR3 is built from 15 residues. V was shortened by 0 bases and J by 5 bases, with 12 bases between the two germline ends. Germline values: CDR1 SGHRS, CDR2 YFSETQ. The DNA of the CDR3 is TGCGCCAGCAGCTTGGCGGAGGGCATCCACAATGAGCAGTTCTTC. Its translation: CASSLAEGIHNEQFF.